Listed below are T cell receptor beta chains from one sample, sequenced in a study of OX40 agonist ivuxolimab in advanced cancers. TCRdb's table, derived via immunoSEQ multiplex PCR, lists solely in-frame clones and lacks some. The sample has about 72,000 clones; 85% to 90% are singletons. The sample consisted of CD4+ or CD8+ T cells sorted from blood, taken in a trial of the OX40 agonist ivuxolimab. Receptor source: an adult with an advanced solid tumor such as melanoma, head and neck, liver or kidney cancer. The CDR3 runs from the conserved cysteine through the conserved F or W. A D gene is named only where the DNA matches it firmly. Clone size appears in some rows only: once, few, many, or a class for an expanded clone.

>TRBD1|TRBV11-3|once|TRBJ2-7
TGTGTCAGCAGCTTATCGGGACAGGGTTATGGGGAGCAGTACTTC
CVSSLSGQGYGEQYF
>NA|TRBV6-1|NA|TRBJ1-6
TGTGCCAGCAGGGAAAGATTCGGACGGACTAATTCACCCCTCCACTTT
CASRERFGRTNSPLHF
>NA|TRBV5-1|NA|TRBJ2-3
TGCGCCAGCAGCCAGACATTTTCGGAGGGAGATACGCAGTATTTT
CASSQTFSEGDTQYF
>NA|TRBV18|few|TRBJ1-4
TGTGCCAGCTCACAACAGGGCGGAGGGGGTGAAAAACTGTTTTTT
CASSQQGGGGEKLFF
>NA|TRBV6-1|NA|TRBJ1-6
TGTGCCAGCAGTCACGAGAGTGGGATTCGTTCACCCCTCCACTTT
CASSHESGIRSPLHF
>TRBD1|TRBV7-2|NA|TRBJ2-7
TGTGCCAGCAGCACACGACAGGGCTCCTGGGGGTCCTACGAGCAGTACTTC
CASSTRQGSWGSYEQYF
>NA|TRBV7-2|NA|TRBJ1-2
TGTGCCAGCAGCTTAGATCACAGGGACTATGGCTACACCTTC
CASSLDHRDYGYTF
>TRBD2|TRBV7-8|NA|TRBJ2-1
TGTGCCAGCAGCTTATTACCTAGCGGCTATTCCTACAATGAGCAGTTCTTC
CASSLLPSGYSYNEQFF
>NA|TRBV27|once|TRBJ2-7
TGTGCCAGCAGATCTAAAGGGCGGGTGGGCGAGCAGTACTTC
CASRSKGRVGEQYF
>TRBD2|TRBV5-1|once|TRBJ2-1
TGCGCCAGCAGCCCCGGACCCTCTAGCGGGAGCCTGAACAATGAGCAGTTCTTC
CASSPGPSSGSLNNEQFF
>NA|TRBV30|NA|TRBJ1-3
TGTGCCTGGCTAAACAGGGCGCCCGGCTCTGGAAACACCATATATTTT
CAWLNRAPGSGNTIYF
>NA|TRBV5-1|NA|TRBJ2-5
TGCGCCAGCAGCTTGGCCGGGGCAACGGAAGAGACCCAGTACTTC
CASSLAGATEETQYF
>NA|TRBV6-6|NA|TRBJ1-3
TGTGCCAGCAGTTCCCCGGACAGAGGGGGAGGAAACACCATATATTTT
CASSSPDRGGGNTIYF
>TRBD1|TRBV15|NA|TRBJ1-1
TGTGCCACCAGCGTTCTAGACAGGGGGCGGGACACTGAAGCTTTCTTT
CATSVLDRGRDTEAFF
>NA|TRBV25-1|NA|TRBJ1-1
TGTGCCAGCAGTGAATCTGGGGGGGATAGGACTGAAGCTTTCTTT
CASSESGGDRTEAFF
>NA|TRBV30|once|TRBJ1-1
TGTGCCTGGAGTGTCCCGGGGACCCCCACTCAAGCTTTCTTT
CAWSVPGTPTQAFF
>TRBD1|TRBV28|NA|TRBJ2-3
TGTGCCAGCAGTCCCGGACAGGGGTATGTGGCAGATACGCAGTATTTT
CASSPGQGYVADTQYF
>TRBD1|TRBV4-3|NA|TRBJ2-3
TGCGCCAGCAGCGAATTTCAGGGGGCAAGAGATACGCAGTATTTT
CASSEFQGARDTQYF
>TRBD1|TRBV30|NA|TRBJ2-1
TGTGCCTGGGCCCGACAGGGCCGCTCCTACAATGAGCAGTTCTTC
CAWARQGRSYNEQFF
>NA|TRBV5-8|NA|TRBJ1-5
TGTGCCAGCAGCTTCAACTGGGCAGGGAGCAATCAGCCCCAGCATTTT
CASSFNWAGSNQPQHF
>NA|TRBV11-1|NA|TRBJ2-3
TGTGCCAGCAGCTTAATAACAGATACGCAGTATTTT
CASSLITDTQYF
>NA|TRBV7-2|NA|TRBJ2-3
TGTGCCAGCGGATTCCAGGGGAGCACAGATACGCAGTATTTT
CASGFQGSTDTQYF
>TRBD2|TRBV6-1|NA|TRBJ2-1
TGTGCCAGCAGTGACGCCGGGGGGGCCGTCAATGAGCAGTTCTTC
CASSDAGGAVNEQFF
>NA|TRBV29-1|NA|TRBJ2-7
TGCAGCGTTGTCTTGTCTGGACAGAGCTACGAGCAGTACTTC
CSVVLSGQSYEQYF